The count of the clone carrying this TCR beta chain is one. This CDR3 region has 14 residues. The germline V gene encodes CDR1 SGHRS and CDR2 YFSETQ. Between the trimmed V and J ends, which lost 0 bases and 3 bases, there was a span of 8 bases. Profiling relied on immunoSEQ multiplex PCR, and the TCRdb table lists in-frame clones only, not all of them. The sample records about 480,000 clones, roughly 89% being singletons. This record comes from a study of Ad26.COV2.S vaccination and SARS-CoV-2 variants. Background on the study: Administration of Ad26.COV2.S was intramuscular, either once or twice 56 days apart.

Indicated treatment: about 20 received Ad26.COV2.S at low or high dose, single or two shots; 5 received placebo; per-sample allocation not given. The samples date from day 63 after the first vaccine or placebo injection. Donation came from an adult in Boston who was aged 18-55 years. An Ad26 vector expressing Wuhan-strain SARS-CoV-2 spike constituted the vaccine. The sequence derives from a person between 18 and 60 years old who received the Ad26.COV2.S COVID-19 vaccine or a placebo. The sample here was peripheral blood, taken in a trial of Ad26.COV2.S vaccine versus placebo. The chain recombines TRBV5-1 with TRBJ2-3; D uncertain. This CDR3 reads CASSLASPTDTQYF. As DNA, the CDR3 is TGCGCCAGCAGCTTGGCCAGCCCGACAGATACGCAGTATTTT.